The entry that follows covers one T cell receptor (beta chain) sequence. Its antigen is currently unknown. MiXCR, run by TCRdb on the reads, gives a single entry per CDR3 protein. The data contain 300,000 to 400,000 distinct CDR3 sequences, about 27% of them singletons. The CDR3 is 16 residues long. The germline CDR1 and CDR2 sequences are SGHRS and YFSETQ. J gave up 2 bases and V 0 bases, and 4 bases lay outside the gene matches. The data derive from a study of T cell repertoires in cytomegalovirus infection. About the study: In public TCR beta signatures, there were indications of both CMV infection and matching HLA type.

The sequencing used cultured PBMCs, collected from culture after CMV antigen stimulation. This chain uses TRBV5-1 with TRBJ2-1; 8 nucleotides agree with TRBD2. The sequence derives from a human donor in good health (CMV status not recorded). Some clones in this sample may be carry-over from other donors' samples. The CDR3 here is CASSLASGPPYNEQFF. CDR3 DNA: TGCGCCAGCAGCTTGGCTAGCGGGCCTCCCTACAATGAGCAGTTCTTC.